This entry concerns a single T cell receptor (beta chain). Its antigen is currently unknown. V was clipped by 10 bases and J by 0 bases; unmatched bases: 17. The CDR3 contains 18 residues. CDR1 LGHDT and CDR2 YNNKEL come from the germline V gene (reference sequence). The sample is drawn from a study of T-cell reconstitution after alpha-beta-depleted transplantation in children. Study-level points and caveats: Reports say that about two months after transplant, the alpha-beta T cells came out of several hundred graft clones that had expanded.

Preparation of the TCRbeta library used unique molecular identifiers. A single record per CDR3 protein comes from TCRdb applying MiXCR to the PCR reads. This table has over 150,000 distinct CDR3 sequences, under 8.5% appearing once. The chain combines TRBV3-1 with TRBJ1-3, with 8 nucleotides matching TRBD1. The source material was PBMCs, sampled before TCRalphabeta/CD19-depleted stem cell transplant. The TCR originated in a boy younger than 10 with acute lymphoblastic leukemia, due to receive a stem cell transplant. CDR3: CAICLLGTGVNSGNTIYF. The DNA for the CDR3 is TGTGCCATCTGTTTACTAGGGACAGGAGTTAACTCTGGAAACACCATATATTTT.